This entry describes one T cell receptor beta chain. The antigen is unknown. Specified time point: patch test 3, about 24 weeks after DPC sensitization. Treatment given: therapeutic diphenylcyclopropenone sensitization with weekly scalp DPC. Phlebotomy was performed prior to application of every patch test. This sample was taken from a study of human T cells and chemical hapten exposure. TCRdb re-analysed the RACE reads in MiXCR, keeping a single row per CDR3 protein. The table lists about 190,000 distinct CDR3 sequences, 20% to 25% of them singletons. Regarding the study as a whole: Counts of expanded TCRs at PT1 were positively correlated with patch test score.

Germline V gene sequence: CDR1 LGHDT, CDR2 YNNKEL (reference sequence). The CDR3 covers 11 residues. V lost 2 bases to trimming and J lost 11 bases, with 7 bases between them. V is TRBV3-1 and J is TRBJ1-3; no clear D. Sequenced here: whole blood, sampled in connection with sensitization to the hapten diphenylcyclopropenone (DPC). This receptor was identified in a woman aged 40 to 50 with alopecia areata. Some clones in this sample may be carry-over from other donors' samples. The CDR3 region is CASSQRSAIYF. As DNA, the CDR3 is TGTGCCAGCAGCCAACGGTCGGCCATATATTTT.